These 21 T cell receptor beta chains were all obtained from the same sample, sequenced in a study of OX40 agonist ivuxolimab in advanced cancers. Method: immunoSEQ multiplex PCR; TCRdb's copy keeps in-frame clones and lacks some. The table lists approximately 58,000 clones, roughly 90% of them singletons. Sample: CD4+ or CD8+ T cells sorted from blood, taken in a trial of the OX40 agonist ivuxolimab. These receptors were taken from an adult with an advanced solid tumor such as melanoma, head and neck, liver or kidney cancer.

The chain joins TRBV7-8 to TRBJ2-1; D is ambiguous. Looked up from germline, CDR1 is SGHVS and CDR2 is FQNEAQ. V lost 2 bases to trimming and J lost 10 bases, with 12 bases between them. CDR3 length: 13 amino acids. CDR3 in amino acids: CASSLSGRGEQFF. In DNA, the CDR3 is TGTGCCAGCAGCTTATCTGGGCGAGGCGAGCAGTTCTTC.

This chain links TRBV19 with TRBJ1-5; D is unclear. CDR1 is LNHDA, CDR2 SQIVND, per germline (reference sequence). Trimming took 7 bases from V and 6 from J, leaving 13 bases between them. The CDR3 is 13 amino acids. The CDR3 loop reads CASNEGEVQPQHF. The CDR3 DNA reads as TGTGCCAGTAACGAGGGAGAGGTTCAGCCCCAGCATTTT.

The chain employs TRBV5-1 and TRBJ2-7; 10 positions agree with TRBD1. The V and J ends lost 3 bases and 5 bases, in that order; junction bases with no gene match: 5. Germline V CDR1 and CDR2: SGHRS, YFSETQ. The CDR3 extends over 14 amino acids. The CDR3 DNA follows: TGCGCCAGCAGCTCGGGGACAGGGGCGGACGAGCAGTACTTC. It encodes CASSSGTGADEQYF.

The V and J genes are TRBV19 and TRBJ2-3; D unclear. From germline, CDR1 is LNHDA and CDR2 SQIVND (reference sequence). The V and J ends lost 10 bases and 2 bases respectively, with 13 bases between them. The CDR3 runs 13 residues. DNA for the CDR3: TGTGCCATATCAGGAAGCCTCACAGATACGCAGTATTTT. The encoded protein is CAISGSLTDTQYF.

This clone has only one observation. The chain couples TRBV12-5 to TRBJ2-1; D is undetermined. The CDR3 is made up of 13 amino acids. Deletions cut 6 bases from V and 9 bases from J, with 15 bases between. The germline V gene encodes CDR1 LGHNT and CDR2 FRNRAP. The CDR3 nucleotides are TGTGCTAGTGGCCGCCTGAGTTGGGGTGAGCAGTTCTTC. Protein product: CASGRLSWGEQFF. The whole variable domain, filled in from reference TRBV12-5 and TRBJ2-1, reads DARVTQTPRHKVTEMGQEVTMRCQPILGHNTVFWYRQTMMQGLELLAYFRNRAPLDDSGMPKDRFSAEMPDATLATLKIQPSEPRDSAVYFCASGRLSWGEQFFGPGTRLTVL.

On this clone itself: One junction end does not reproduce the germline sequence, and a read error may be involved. CDR3 in amino acids: CACSSGNEQFF. The CDR3 DNA reads TGCGCCTGCAGTAGCGGCAATGAGCAGTTCTTC. V and J are TRBV10-1 and TRBJ2-1; D is possibly TRBD2 (6 bases). Germline V gives CDR1 WNHNN, CDR2 SYGVQD (reference sequence). The CDR3 is 11 residues long.

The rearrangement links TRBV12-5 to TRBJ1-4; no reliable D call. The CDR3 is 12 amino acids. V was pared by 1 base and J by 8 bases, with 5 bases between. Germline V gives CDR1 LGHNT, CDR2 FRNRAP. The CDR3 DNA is TGTGCTAGTGGTTTGGCAAACGAAAAACTGTTTTTT. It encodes CASGLANEKLFF.

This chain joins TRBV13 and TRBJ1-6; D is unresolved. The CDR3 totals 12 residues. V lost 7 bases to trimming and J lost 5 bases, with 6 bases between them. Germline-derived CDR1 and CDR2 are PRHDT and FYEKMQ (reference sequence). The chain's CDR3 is CASKGNNSPLHF. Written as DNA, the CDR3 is TGTGCCAGCAAAGGGAATAATTCACCCCTCCACTTT.

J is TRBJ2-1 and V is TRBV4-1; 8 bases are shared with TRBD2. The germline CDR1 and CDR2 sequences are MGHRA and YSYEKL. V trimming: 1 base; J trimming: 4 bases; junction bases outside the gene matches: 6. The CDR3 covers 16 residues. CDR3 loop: CASSQAGVAGYNEQFF. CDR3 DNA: TGCGCCAGCAGCCAAGCGGGGGTAGCGGGGTACAATGAGCAGTTCTTC.

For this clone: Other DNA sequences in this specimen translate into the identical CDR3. The CDR3 nucleotides are TGTGCCAGCAGCTTAAGCGGAGGGTACCAAGAGACCCAGTACTTC. This encodes CASSLSGGYQETQYF. The chain employs TRBV11-2 and TRBJ2-5, with D possibly TRBD2 on 6 matching bases. Per the germline V gene, CDR1 is SGHAT and CDR2 is FQNNGV. The CDR3 spans 15 residues. With 2 bases removed from V and 0 bases from J, the gap between germline ends came to 10 bases.

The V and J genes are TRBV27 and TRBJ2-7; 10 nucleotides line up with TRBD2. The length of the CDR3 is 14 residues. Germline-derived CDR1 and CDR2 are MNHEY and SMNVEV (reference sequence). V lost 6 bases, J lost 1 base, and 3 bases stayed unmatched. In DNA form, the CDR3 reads TGTGCCAGCAGCCTAGCGGGAGAGTCCTACGAGCAGTACTTC. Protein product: CASSLAGESYEQYF.

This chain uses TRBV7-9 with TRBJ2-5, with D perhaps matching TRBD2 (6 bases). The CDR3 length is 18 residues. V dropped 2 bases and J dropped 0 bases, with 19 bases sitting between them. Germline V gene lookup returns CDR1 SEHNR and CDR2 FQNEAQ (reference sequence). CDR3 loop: CASSLTRIAGPNQETQYF. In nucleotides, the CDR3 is TGTGCCAGCAGCTTAACCCGGATTGCGGGACCGAACCAAGAGACCCAGTACTTC.

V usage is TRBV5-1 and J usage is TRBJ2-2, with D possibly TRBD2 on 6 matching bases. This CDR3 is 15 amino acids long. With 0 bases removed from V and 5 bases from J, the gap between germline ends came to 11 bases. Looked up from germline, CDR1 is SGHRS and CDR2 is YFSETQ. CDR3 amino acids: CASSLGVAETGELFF. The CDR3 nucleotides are TGCGCCAGCAGCTTGGGAGTAGCGGAAACCGGGGAGCTGTTTTTT.

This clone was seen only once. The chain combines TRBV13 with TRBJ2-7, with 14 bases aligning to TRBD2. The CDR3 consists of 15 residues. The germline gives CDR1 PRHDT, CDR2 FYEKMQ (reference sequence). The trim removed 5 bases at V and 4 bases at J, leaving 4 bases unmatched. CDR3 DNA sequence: TGTGCCAGCAGCCCCGGGACTAGCGGGAGTTACGAGCAGTACTTC. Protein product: CASSPGTSGSYEQYF.

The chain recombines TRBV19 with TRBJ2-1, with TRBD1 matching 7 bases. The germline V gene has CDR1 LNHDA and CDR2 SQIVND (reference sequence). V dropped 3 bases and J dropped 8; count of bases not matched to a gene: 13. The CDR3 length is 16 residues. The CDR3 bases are TGTGCCAGTAGTATTAGATCCAGGGGGTGGGGTGATGAGCAGTTCTTC. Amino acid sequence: CASSIRSRGWGDEQFF. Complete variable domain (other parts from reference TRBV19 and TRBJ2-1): DGGITQSPKYLFRKEGQNVTLSCEQNLNHDAMYWYRQDPGQGLRLIYYSQIVNDFQKGDIAEGYSVSREKKESFPLTVTSAQKNPTAFYLCASSIRSRGWGDEQFFGPGTRLTVL.

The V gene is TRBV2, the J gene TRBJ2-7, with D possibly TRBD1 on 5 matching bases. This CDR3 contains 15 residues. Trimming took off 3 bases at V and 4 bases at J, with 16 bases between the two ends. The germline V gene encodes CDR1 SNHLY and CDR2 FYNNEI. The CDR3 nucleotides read TGTGCCAGCAGTGATCAGGGCACCAATAGGTACGAGCAGTACTTC. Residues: CASSDQGTNRYEQYF.

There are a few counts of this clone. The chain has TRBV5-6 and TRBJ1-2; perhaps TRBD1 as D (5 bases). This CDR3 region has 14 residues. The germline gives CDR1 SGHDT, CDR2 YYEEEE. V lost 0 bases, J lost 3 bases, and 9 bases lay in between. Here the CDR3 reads CASSLERDDYGYTF. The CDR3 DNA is TGTGCCAGCAGCTTGGAACGGGACGACTATGGCTACACCTTC.

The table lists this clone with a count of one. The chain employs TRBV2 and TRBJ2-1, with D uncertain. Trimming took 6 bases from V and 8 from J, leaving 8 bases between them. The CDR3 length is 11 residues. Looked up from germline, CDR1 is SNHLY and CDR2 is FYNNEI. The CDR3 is CASRSVHEQFF. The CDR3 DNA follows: TGTGCCAGCAGAAGCGTCCATGAGCAGTTCTTC.

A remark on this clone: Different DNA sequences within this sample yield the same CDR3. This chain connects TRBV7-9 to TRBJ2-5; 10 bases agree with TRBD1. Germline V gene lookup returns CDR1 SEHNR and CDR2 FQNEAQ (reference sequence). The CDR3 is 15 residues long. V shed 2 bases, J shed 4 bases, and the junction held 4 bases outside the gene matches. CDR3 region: CASSLRQGARETQYF. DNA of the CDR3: TGTGCCAGCAGCTTAAGACAGGGGGCGCGAGAGACCCAGTACTTC.

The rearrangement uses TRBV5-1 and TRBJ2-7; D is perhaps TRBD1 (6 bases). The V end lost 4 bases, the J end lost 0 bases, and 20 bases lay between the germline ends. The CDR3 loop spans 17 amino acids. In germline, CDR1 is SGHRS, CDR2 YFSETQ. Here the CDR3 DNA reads TGCGCCAGCAGCGTGGCCGTTGGGGGCCCCGACTCCTACGAGCAGTACTTC. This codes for CASSVAVGGPDSYEQYF.

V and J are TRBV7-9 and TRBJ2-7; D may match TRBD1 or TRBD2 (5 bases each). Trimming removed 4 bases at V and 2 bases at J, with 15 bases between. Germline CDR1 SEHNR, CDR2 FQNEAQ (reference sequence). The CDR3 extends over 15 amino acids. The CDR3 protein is CASSSSRDGAYEQYF. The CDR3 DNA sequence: TGTGCCAGCAGCTCCAGCCGGGACGGAGCCTACGAGCAGTACTTC.